This T cell receptor (beta chain) was found in a study of cytomegalovirus exposure and HLA in healthy donors. Whole-study context: Drawn from HLA-typed donors, roughly 87 million unique TCRs were held in an early data release.

Primers included in the PCR were 60 Vbeta and 13 Jbeta primers. The data were produced by immunoSEQ multiplex PCR, yet TCRdb's version contains in-frame clones alone and is incomplete. The sample has around 57,000 clones, around 89% seen once. General study results and limits: Later analysis showed most CMV-associated TCR beta chains appearing HLA-restricted. Researchers reported in a later analysis that a missense DCLRE1C variant was tied to TCR beta V- and J-gene trimming. Cytomegalovirus status was reportedly diagnosed by the classifier with high specificity and sensitivity.

In regard to this clone: The antigen is unknown.

The CDR3 covers 10 residues. Trimming left V 11 bases short and J 3 bases short, with 6 bases between. CDR1 is ENHRY and CDR2 is SYGVKD in the germline V gene. The sequence was obtained from a man aged 25 to 40 in good health and CMV-seropositive. The specimen was PBMCs. This rearrangement joins TRBV10-3 to TRBJ2-3; D is unresolved. CDR3 protein: CAVGTDTQYF. The CDR3, as DNA: TGTGCCGTCGGGACAGATACGCAGTATTTT.